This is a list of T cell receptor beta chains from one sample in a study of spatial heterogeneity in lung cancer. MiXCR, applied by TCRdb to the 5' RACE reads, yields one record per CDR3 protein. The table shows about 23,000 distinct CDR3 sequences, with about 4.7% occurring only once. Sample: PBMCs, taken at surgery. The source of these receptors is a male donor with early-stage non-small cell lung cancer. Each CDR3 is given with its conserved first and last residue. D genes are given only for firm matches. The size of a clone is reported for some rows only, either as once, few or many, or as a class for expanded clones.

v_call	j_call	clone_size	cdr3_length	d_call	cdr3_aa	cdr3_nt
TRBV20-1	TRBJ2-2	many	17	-	CSARGAERAANTGELFF	TGCAGTGCCCGGGGGGCCGAGCGGGCCGCGAACACCGGGGAGCTGTTTTTT
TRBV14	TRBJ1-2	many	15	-	CASSQAVGPSGGYTF	TGTGCCAGCAGCCAAGCGGTAGGGCCTTCGGGTGGCTACACCTTC
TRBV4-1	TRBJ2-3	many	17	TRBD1	CASSRVAGTGATDTQYF	TGCGCCAGCAGCCGAGTAGCTGGGACAGGGGCGACAGATACGCAGTATTTT
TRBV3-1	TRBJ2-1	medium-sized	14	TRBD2	CASGREGSYNEQFF	TGTGCCAGCGGACGGGAGGGCTCCTACAATGAGCAGTTCTTC
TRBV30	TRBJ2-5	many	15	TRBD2	CAWRDPFGSGWTQYF	TGTGCCTGGAGGGACCCCTTCGGTAGCGGGTGGACCCAGTACTTC
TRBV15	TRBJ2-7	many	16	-	CATSRTPYRGFIEQYF	TGTGCCACCAGCAGAACCCCATATAGGGGGTTCATCGAGCAGTACTTC
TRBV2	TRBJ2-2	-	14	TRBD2	CASRTSGRTGELFF	TGTGCCAGCAGGACTAGCGGGAGAACCGGGGAGCTGTTTTTT
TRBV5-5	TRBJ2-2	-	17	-	CASSPKAADTSTGELLF	TGTGCCAGCAGCCCAAAGGCCGCGGACACCTCCACCGGGGAGTTGCTTTTT
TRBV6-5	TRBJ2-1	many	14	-	CASTTSGGLGEQFF	TGTGCCAGCACCACTTCGGGGGGCCTCGGTGAGCAGTTCTTC
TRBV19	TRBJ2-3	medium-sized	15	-	CASRSLAGVVDTQYF	TGTGCCAGTAGATCCCTAGCTGGGGTCGTGGATACGCAGTATTTT
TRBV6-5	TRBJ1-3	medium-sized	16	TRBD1	CASSSPGTGSGNTIYF	TGTGCCAGCAGTTCACCCGGGACAGGCTCTGGAAACACCATATATTTT
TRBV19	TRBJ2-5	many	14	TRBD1	CASSTPGQQETQYF	TGTGCCAGTAGCACACCGGGACAGCAAGAGACCCAGTACTTC
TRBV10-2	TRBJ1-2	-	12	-	CASIGDNYGYTF	TGCGCCAGCATAGGCGATAACTATGGCTACACCTTC
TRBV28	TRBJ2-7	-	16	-	CASTPASAGHTYEQYF	TGTGCCAGTACCCCCGCCTCAGCGGGCCACACCTACGAGCAGTACTTC
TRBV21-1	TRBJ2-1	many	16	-	CASSKQDREVDDEQFF	TGTGCCAGCAGCAAGCAGGACAGGGAGGTTGACGATGAGCAGTTCTTC
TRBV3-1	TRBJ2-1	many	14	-	CASSFGGWYNEQFF	TGTGCCAGCTCCTTTGGCGGGTGGTACAATGAGCAGTTCTTC
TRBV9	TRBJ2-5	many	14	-	CASSVEGLGETQYF	TGTGCCAGCAGCGTAGAAGGCCTGGGGGAGACCCAGTACTTC
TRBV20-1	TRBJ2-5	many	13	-	CSAPWRGGETQYF	TGCAGTGCCCCATGGAGGGGGGGAGAGACCCAGTACTTC
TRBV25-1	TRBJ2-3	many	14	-	CASSGVISTDTQYF	TGTGCCAGCAGTGGTGTGATTAGCACAGATACGCAGTATTTT
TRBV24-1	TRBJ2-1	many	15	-	CATSAVRATYNEQFF	TGTGCCACCAGTGCGGTCAGGGCTACCTACAATGAGCAGTTCTTC
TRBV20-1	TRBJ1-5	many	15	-	CSAPTTLGGNQPQHF	TGCAGTGCTCCTACAACCTTGGGGGGCAATCAGCCCCAGCATTTT
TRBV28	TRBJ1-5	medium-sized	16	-	CASSFLDRDSNQPQHF	TGTGCCAGCAGTTTCCTAGACAGAGATAGCAATCAGCCCCAGCATTTT
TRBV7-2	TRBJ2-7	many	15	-	CASSPRGGNSYEQYF	TGTGCCAGCAGCCCACGGGGAGGAAATAGCTACGAGCAGTACTTC